This section outlines one TCR beta chain sequence together with its context. After removal of 3 bases from V and 2 bases from J, the junction contained 4 bases not matched to a gene. The V gene's germline CDR1 is KGHSH and CDR2 LQKENI. This CDR3 has 15 residues. These data originate in a study of T cell changes during pregnancy in multiple sclerosis. Generated by immunoSEQ multiplex PCR, the TCRdb table keeps only in-frame clones and is missing some. Among approximately 130,000 clones listed, 95% to 98% were seen once. The specimen comprised peripheral blood, sampled after pregnancy. V and J are TRBV18 and TRBJ2-7, with TRBD1 matching over 10 bases. The TCR was taken from a female donor with multiple sclerosis, enrolled in a pregnancy study. The CDR3 nucleotides are TGTGCCAGCTCACCCGGACAGGGGGTCGCCTACGAGCAGTACTTC. It translates to CASSPGQGVAYEQYF.